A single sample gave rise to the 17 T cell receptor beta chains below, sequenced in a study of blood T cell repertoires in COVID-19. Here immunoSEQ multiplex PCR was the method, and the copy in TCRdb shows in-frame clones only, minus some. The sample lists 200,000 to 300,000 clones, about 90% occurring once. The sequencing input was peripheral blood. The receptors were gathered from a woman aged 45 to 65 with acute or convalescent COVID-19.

In DNA form, the CDR3 reads TGTGCCATCAGGGGTGGACAGGCTGACACTGAAGCTTTCTTT. Amino acids: CAIRGGQADTEAFF. This sequence joins TRBV10-3 and TRBJ1-1, with 7 bases fitting TRBD1. The CDR3 has 14 residues. Germline V CDR1 and CDR2: ENHRY, SYGVKD. The V and J ends lost 6 bases and 3 bases, in that order; junction bases with no gene match: 7.

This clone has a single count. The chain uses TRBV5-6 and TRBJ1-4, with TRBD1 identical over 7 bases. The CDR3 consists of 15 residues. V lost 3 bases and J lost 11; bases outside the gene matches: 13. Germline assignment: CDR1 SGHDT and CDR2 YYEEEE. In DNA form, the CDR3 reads TGTGCCAGCAGCTCCGCCCGACAGGGTAGGGGGAAACTGTTTTTT. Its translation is CASSSARQGRGKLFF.

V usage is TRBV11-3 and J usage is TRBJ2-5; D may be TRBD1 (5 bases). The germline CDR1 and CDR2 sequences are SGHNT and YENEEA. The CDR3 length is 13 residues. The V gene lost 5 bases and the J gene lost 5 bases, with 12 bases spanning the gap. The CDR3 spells CASSPSGYETQYF. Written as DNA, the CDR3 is TGTGCCAGCAGCCCGTCAGGGTACGAGACCCAGTACTTC.

CDR3 nucleotide sequence: TGTGCCACCACGGAGGGGCTCGGGTACGAGCAGTACTTC. Residues: CATTEGLGYEQYF. This chain connects TRBV28 to TRBJ2-7; the D gene is possibly TRBD2 (6 bases). CDR1 is MDHEN, CDR2 SYDVKM, per germline. Trimming removed 10 bases at V and 4 bases at J, with 17 bases between. CDR3 length: 13 amino acids.

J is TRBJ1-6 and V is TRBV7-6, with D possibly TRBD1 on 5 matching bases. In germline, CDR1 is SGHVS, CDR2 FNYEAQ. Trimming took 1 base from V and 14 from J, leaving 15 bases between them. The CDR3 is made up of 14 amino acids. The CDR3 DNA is TGTGCCAGCAGCTTAGGGGGGGACGCCTCCACCCTCCACTTT. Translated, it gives CASSLGGDASTLHF. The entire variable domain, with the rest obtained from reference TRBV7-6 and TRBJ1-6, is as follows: GAGVSQSPRYKVTKRGQDVALRCDPISGHVSLYWYRQALGQGPEFLTYFNYEAQQDKSGLPNDRFSAERPEGSISTLTIQRTEQRDSAMYRCASSLGGDASTLHFGNGTRLTVT.

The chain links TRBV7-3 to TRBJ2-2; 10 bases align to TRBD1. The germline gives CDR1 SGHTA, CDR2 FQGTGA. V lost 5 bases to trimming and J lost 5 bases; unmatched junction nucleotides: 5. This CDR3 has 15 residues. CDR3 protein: CASSRQGARTGELFF. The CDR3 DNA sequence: TGTGCCAGCAGCAGACAGGGGGCGCGAACCGGGGAGCTGTTTTTT.

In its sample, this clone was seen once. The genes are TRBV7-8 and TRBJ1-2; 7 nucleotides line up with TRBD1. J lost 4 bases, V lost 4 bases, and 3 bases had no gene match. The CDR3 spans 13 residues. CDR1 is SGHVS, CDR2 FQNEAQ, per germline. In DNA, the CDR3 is TGTGCCAGCAGCTATGGGACAGCCTATGGCTACACCTTC. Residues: CASSYGTAYGYTF.

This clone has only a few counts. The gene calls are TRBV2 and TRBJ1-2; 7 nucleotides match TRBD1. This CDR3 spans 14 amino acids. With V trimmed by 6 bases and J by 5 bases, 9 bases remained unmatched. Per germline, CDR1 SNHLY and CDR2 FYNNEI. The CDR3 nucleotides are TGTGCCAGCAGGAACAGGGGTGGGACTTATGGCTACACCTTC. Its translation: CASRNRGGTYGYTF.

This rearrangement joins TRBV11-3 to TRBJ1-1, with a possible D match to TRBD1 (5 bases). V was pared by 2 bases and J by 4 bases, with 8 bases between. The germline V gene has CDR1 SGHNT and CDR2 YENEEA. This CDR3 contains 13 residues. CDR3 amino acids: CASSLWQGTEAFF. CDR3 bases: TGTGCCAGCAGCTTATGGCAGGGCACTGAAGCTTTCTTT. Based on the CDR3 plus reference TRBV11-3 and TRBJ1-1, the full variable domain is EAGVVQSPRYKIIEKKQPVAFWCNPISGHNTLYWYLQNLGQGPELLIRYENEEAVDDSQLPKDRFSAERLKGVDSTLKIQPAELGDSAVYLCASSLWQGTEAFFGQGTRLTVV.

The CDR3 bases are TGTGCCAGCACACTACGGGGGGCCCTCGGTGGCTACACCTTC. Its protein product is CASTLRGALGGYTF. The chain uses TRBV5-8 and TRBJ1-2; D is possibly TRBD1 (6 bases). Deletions cut 6 bases from V and 7 bases from J, with 19 bases between. Germline-derived CDR1 and CDR2 are SGHTS and YDEGEE. The CDR3 runs 14 residues.

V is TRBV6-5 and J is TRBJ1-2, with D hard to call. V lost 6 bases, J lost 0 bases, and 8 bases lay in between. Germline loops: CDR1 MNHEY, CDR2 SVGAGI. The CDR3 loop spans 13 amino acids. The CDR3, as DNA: TGTGCCAGCAGCCTAGTGGCTAACTATGGCTACACCTTC. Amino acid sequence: CASSLVANYGYTF.

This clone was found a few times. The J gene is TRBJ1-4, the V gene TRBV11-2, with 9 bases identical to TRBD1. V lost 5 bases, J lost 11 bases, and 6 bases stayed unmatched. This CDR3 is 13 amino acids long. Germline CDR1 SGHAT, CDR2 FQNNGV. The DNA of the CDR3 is TGTGCCAGCAGCATTAGACAGGGGGAGAAACTGTTTTTT. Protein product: CASSIRQGEKLFF.

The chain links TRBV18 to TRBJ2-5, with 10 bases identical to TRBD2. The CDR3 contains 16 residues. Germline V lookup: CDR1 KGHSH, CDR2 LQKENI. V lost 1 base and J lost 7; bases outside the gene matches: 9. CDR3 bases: TGTGCCAGCTCACCACTAGGGACTAGCGACCCGGGGACCCAGTACTTC. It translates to CASSPLGTSDPGTQYF. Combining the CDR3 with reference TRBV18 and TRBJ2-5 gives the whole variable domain NAGVMQNPRHLVRRRGQEARLRCSPMKGHSHVYWYRQLPEEGLKFMVYLQKENIIDESGMPKERFSAEFPKEGPSILRIQQVVRGDSAAYFCASSPLGTSDPGTQYFGPGTRLLVL.

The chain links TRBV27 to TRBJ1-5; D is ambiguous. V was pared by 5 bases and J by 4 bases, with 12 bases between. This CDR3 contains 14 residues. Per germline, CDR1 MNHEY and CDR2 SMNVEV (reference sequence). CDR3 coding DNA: TGTGCCAGCAGTAGCCGCGGGCGGAATCAGCCCCAGCATTTT. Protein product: CASSSRGRNQPQHF.

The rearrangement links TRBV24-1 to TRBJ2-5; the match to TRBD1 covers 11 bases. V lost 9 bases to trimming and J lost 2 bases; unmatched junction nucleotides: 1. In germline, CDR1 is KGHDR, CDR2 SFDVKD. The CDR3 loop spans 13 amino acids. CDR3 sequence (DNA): TGTGCCACCGGGACAGGGGGACAAGAGACCCAGTACTTC. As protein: CATGTGGQETQYF.

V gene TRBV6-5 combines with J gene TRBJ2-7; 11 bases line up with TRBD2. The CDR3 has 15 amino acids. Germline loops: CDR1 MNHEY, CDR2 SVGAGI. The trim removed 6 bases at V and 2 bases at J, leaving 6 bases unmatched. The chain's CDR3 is CASSRLAGQAYEQYF. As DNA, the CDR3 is TGTGCCAGCAGCCGACTAGCGGGACAAGCCTACGAGCAGTACTTC.

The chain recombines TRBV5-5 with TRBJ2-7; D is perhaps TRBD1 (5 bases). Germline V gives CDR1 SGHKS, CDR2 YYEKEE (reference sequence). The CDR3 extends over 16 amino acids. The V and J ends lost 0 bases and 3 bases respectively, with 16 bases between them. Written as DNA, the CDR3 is TGTGCCAGCAGCTTGGCCGTGGTGGGCAGGGTCTACGAGCAGTACTTC. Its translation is CASSLAVVGRVYEQYF.